This TCR beta chain stems from a study of brain T cells in children with intractable seizures. Profiling relied on immunoSEQ multiplex PCR, and the TCRdb table lists in-frame clones only, not all of them. The profile shows 100,000 to 120,000 clones, roughly 94% of them singletons. This CDR3 has 12 amino acids. Germline V lookup: CDR1 MDHEN, CDR2 SYDVKM. V lost 5 bases and J 10 bases, leaving 12 bases between the germline ends. Study findings and constraints: Only CDR3 sequence similarity suggested viral specificity, without known HCMV serostatus.

Concerning this clone itself: The antigen is unknown.

The chain couples TRBV28 to TRBJ2-1; D remains ambiguous. The receptor's source is a boy less than two years old with hemimegalencephaly and intractable seizures. The sample consisted of peripheral blood, taken at surgery. The CDR3 region has the DNA TGTGCCAGCAGTCCCCAGGCCGCAGAGCAGTTCTTC. Translating it yields CASSPQAAEQFF.